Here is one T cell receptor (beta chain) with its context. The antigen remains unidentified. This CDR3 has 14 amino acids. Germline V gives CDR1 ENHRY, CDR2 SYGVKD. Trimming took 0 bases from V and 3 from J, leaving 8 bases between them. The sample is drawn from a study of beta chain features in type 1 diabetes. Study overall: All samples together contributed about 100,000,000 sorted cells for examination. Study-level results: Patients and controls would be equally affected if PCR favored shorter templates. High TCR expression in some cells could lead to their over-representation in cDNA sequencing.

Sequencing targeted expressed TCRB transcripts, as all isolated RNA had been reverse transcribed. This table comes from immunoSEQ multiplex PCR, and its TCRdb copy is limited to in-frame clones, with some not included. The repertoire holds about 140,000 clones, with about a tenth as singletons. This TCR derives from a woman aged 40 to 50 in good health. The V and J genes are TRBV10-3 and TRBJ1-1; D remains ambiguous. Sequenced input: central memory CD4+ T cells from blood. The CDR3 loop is CAISESGSDTEAFF. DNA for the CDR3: TGTGCCATCAGTGAGTCGGGGAGCGACACTGAAGCTTTCTTT.